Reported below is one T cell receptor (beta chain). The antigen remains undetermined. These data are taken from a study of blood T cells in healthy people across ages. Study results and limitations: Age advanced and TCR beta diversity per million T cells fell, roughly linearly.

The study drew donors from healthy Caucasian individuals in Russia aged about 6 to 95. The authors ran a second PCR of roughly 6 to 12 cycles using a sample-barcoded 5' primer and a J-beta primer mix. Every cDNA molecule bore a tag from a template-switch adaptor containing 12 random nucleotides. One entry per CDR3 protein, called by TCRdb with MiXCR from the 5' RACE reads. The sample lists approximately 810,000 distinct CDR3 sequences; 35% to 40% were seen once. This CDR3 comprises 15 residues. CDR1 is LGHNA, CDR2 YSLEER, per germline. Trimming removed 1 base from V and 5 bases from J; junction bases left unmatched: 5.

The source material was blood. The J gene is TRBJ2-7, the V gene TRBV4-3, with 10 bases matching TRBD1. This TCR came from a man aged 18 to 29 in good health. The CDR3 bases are TGCGCCAGCAGCCAAGTGGGACAGGGGATAAACGAGCAGTACTTC. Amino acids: CASSQVGQGINEQYF.